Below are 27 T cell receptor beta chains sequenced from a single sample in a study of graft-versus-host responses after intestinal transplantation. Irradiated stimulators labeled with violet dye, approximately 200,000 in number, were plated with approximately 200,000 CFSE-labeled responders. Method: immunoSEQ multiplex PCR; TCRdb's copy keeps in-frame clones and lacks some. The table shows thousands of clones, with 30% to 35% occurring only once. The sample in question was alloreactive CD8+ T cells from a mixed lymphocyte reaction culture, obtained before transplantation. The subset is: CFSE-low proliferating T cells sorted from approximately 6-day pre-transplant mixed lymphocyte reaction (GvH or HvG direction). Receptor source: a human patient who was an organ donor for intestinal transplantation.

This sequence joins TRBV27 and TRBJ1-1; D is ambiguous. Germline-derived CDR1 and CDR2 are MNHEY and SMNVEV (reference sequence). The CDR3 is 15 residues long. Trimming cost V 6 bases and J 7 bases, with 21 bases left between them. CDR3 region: CASRPGQQSSFEAFF. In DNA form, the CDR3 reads TGTGCCAGCAGACCCGGCCAGCAGTCTAGTTTTGAAGCTTTCTTT.

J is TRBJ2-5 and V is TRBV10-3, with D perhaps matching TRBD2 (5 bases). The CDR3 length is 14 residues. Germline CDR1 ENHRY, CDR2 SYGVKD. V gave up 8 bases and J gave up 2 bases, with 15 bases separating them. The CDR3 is CAISQRRAQETQYF. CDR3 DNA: TGTGCCATCTCACAGCGGCGGGCACAAGAGACCCAGTACTTC.

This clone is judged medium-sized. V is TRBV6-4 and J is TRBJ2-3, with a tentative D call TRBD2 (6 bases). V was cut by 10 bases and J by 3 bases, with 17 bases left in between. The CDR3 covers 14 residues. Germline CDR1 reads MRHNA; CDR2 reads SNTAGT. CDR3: CATKGGLETDTQYF. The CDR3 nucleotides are TGTGCCACCAAGGGAGGCCTAGAGACAGATACGCAGTATTTT.

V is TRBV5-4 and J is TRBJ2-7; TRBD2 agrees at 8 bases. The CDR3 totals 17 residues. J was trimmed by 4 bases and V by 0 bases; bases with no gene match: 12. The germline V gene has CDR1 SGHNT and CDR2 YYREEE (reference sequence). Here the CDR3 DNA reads TGTGCCAGCAGCTTGGCCCGGACTAGCTGGGGTGCGTACGAGCAGTACTTC. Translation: CASSLARTSWGAYEQYF.

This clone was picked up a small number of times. For the CDR3, the DNA is TGTGCCAGCAGTTCCCCGTTGGGGGGTGAGGAAAAACTGTTTTTT. Translation gives CASSSPLGGEEKLFF. This chain joins TRBV7-9 and TRBJ1-4; possible D gene TRBD1, 5 bases. Germline lookup yields CDR1 SEHNR and CDR2 FQNEAQ (reference sequence). The V gene lost 6 bases and the J gene lost 8 bases, with 19 bases spanning the gap. The CDR3 covers 15 residues.

CDR3 amino acids: CASSQGGLQETQYF. Written as DNA, the CDR3 is TGTGCCAGCAGCCAAGGGGGACTTCAAGAGACCCAGTACTTC. J is TRBJ2-5 and V is TRBV4-2, with D possibly being TRBD2 (6 bases). The length of the CDR3 is 14 residues. V was cut by 1 base and J by 2 bases, with 8 bases left in between. CDR1 and CDR2 (germline): LGHNA, YNFKEQ.

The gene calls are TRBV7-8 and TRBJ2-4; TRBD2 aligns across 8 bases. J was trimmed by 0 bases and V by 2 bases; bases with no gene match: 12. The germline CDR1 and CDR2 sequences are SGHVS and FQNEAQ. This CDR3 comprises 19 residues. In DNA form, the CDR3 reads TGTGCCAGCAGCTTAACGGGTCATTGGCGGGGGGTAGCCAAAAACATTCAGTACTTC. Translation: CASSLTGHWRGVAKNIQYF.

The CDR3 loop is CASSQVQDYGYTF. Here the CDR3 DNA reads TGTGCCAGCAGCCAAGTCCAGGACTATGGCTACACCTTC. The chain recombines TRBV4-2 with TRBJ1-2; D ambiguous. The ends were cut back, 1 base at V and 3 bases at J, with 6 bases in the middle. From germline, CDR1 is LGHNA and CDR2 YNFKEQ. The CDR3 length is 13 residues.

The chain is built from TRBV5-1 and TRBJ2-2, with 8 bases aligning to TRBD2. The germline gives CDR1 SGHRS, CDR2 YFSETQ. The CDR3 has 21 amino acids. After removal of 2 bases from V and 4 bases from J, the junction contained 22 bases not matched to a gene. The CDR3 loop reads CASSFRRQVFAGGGATGELFF. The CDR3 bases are TGCGCCAGCAGCTTTCGTCGTCAAGTGTTCGCGGGAGGAGGTGCCACCGGGGAGCTGTTTTTT.

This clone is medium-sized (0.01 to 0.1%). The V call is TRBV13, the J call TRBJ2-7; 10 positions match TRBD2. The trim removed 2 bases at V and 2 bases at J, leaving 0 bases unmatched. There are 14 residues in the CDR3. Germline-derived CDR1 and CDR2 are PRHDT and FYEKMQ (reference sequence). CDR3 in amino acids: CASSLTSGTYEQYF. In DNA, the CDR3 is TGTGCCAGCAGCTTAACTAGCGGGACCTACGAGCAGTACTTC.

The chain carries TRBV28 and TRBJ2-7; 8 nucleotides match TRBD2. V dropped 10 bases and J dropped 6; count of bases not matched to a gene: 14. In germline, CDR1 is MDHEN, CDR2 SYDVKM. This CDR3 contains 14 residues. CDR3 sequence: CATVGRAGGGEQYF. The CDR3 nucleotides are TGTGCCACCGTCGGGAGGGCCGGGGGCGGCGAGCAGTACTTC.

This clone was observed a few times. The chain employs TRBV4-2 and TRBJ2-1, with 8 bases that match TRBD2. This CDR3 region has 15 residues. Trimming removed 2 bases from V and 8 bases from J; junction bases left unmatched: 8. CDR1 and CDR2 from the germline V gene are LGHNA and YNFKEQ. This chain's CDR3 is CASSQKLAEGDEQFF. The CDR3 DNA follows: TGTGCCAGCAGCCAAAAACTAGCGGAGGGAGATGAGCAGTTCTTC.

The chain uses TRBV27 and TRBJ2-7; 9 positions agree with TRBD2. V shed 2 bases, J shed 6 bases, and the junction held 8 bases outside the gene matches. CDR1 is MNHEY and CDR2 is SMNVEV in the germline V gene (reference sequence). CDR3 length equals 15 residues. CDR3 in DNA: TGTGCCAGCAGTTTAAGCGCTAGCGGGGTTCTCGAGCAGTACTTC. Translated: CASSLSASGVLEQYF.

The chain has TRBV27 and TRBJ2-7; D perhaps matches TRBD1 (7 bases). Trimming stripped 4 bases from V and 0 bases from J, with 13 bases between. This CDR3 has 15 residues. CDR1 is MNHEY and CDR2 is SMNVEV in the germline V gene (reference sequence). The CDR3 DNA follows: TGTGCCAGCAGTTACTCGGGGGACAGCTCCTACGAGCAGTACTTC. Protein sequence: CASSYSGDSSYEQYF.

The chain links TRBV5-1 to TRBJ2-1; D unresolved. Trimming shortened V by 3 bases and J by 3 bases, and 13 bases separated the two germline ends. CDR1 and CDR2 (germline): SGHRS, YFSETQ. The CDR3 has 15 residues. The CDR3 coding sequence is TGCGCCAGCAGCTGGCGCGGCGGCGACTACAATGAGCAGTTCTTC. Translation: CASSWRGGDYNEQFF.

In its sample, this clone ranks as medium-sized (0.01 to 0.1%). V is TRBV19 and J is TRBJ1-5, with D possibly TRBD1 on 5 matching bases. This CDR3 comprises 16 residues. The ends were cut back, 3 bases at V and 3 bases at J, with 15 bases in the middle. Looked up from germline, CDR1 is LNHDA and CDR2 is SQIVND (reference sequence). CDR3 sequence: CASSMHDGGFNQPQHF. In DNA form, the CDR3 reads TGTGCCAGTAGTATGCATGATGGGGGGTTCAATCAGCCCCAGCATTTT.

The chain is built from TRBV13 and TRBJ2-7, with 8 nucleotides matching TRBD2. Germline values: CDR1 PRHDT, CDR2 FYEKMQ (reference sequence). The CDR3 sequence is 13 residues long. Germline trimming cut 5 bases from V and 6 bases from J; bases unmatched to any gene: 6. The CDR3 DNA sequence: TGTGCCAGCAGCGCCCTAGCGGGTGGCGAGCAGTACTTC. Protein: CASSALAGGEQYF.

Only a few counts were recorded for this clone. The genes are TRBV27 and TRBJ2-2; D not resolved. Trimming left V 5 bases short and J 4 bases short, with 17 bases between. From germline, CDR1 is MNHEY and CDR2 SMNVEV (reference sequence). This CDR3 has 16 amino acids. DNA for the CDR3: TGTGCCAGCAGTGTGGTGCCAGGTTCCGGCACCGGGGAGCTGTTTTTT. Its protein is CASSVVPGSGTGELFF.

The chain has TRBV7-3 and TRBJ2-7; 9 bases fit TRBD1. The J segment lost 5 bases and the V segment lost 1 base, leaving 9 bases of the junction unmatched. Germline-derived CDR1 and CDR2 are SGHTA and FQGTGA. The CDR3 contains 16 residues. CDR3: CASSLIPGQGTDEQYF. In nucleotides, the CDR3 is TGTGCCAGCAGCTTAATCCCGGGACAGGGAACCGACGAGCAGTACTTC. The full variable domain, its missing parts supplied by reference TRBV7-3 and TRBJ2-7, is GAGVSQTPSNKVTEKGKYVELRCDPISGHTALYWYRQSLGQGPEFLIYFQGTGAADDSGLPNDRFFAVRPEGSVSTLKIQRTERGDSAVYLCASSLIPGQGTDEQYFGPGTRLTVT.

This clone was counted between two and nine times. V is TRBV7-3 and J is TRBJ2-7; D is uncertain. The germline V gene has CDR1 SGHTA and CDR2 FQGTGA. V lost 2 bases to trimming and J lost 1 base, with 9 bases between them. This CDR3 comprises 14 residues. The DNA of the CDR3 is TGTGCCAGCAGCTTACAGGCAGGATCCTACGAGCAGTACTTC. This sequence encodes CASSLQAGSYEQYF.

CDR3: CASSSDRGPYEQYF. In nucleotides, the CDR3 is TGCGCCAGCAGCTCCGACAGGGGGCCCTACGAGCAGTACTTC. This chain connects TRBV4-3 to TRBJ2-7, with TRBD1 identical over 10 bases. Germline-derived CDR1 and CDR2 are LGHNA and YSLEER. The CDR3 consists of 14 residues. The J segment lost 2 bases and the V segment lost 5 bases, leaving 3 bases of the junction unmatched.

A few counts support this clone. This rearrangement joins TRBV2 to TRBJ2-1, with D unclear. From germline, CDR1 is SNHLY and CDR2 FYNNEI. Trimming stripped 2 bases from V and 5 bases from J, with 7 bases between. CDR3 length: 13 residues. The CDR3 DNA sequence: TGTGCCAGCAGTGAACCAGATAACAATGAGCAGTTCTTC. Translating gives CASSEPDNNEQFF.

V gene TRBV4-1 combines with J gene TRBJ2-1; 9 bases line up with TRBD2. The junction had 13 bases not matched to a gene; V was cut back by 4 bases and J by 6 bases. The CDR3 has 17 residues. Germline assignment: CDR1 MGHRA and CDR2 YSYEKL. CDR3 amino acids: CASSPVVGSGRSNEQFF. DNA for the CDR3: TGCGCCAGCAGCCCTGTAGTGGGTAGCGGGAGAAGCAATGAGCAGTTCTTC.

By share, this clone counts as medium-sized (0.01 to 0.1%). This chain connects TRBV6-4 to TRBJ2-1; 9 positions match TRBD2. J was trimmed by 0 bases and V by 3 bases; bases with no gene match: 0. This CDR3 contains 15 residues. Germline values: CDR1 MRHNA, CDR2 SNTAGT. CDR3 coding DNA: TGTGCCAGCAGTGAGCGGGGGGGCTCCTACAATGAGCAGTTCTTC. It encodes CASSERGGSYNEQFF.

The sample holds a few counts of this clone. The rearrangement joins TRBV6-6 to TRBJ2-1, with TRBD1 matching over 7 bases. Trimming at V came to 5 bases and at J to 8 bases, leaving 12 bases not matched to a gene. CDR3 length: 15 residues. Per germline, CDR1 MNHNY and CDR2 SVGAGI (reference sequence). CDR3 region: CASSTPDRFSDEQFF. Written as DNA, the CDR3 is TGTGCCAGCAGTACCCCGGACAGGTTCTCCGATGAGCAGTTCTTC.

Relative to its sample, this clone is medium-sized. CDR3 DNA sequence: TGTGCCAGCAGCTTAGCCCCAGAGACTAGCGGACTAACCTACGAGCAGTACTTC. This encodes CASSLAPETSGLTYEQYF. The chain combines TRBV7-9 with TRBJ2-7; 9 positions agree with TRBD2. CDR3 length: 18 amino acids. V dropped 0 bases and J dropped 2; count of bases not matched to a gene: 11. Germline V gene data show CDR1 as SEHNR and CDR2 as FQNEAQ (reference sequence). The complete variable domain, with remaining parts taken from reference TRBV7-9 and TRBJ2-7, reads DTGVSQNPRHKITKRGQNVTFRCDPISEHNRLYWYRQTLGQGPEFLTYFQNEAQLEKSRLLSDRFSAERPKGSFSTLEIQRTEQGDSAMYLCASSLAPETSGLTYEQYFGPGTRLTVT.

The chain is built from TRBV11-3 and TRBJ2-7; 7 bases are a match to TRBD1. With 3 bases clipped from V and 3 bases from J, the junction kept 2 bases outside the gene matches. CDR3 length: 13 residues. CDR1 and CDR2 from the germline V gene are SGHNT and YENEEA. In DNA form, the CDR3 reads TGTGCCAGCAGCTTGGGGACAGTCTACGAGCAGTACTTC. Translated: CASSLGTVYEQYF.